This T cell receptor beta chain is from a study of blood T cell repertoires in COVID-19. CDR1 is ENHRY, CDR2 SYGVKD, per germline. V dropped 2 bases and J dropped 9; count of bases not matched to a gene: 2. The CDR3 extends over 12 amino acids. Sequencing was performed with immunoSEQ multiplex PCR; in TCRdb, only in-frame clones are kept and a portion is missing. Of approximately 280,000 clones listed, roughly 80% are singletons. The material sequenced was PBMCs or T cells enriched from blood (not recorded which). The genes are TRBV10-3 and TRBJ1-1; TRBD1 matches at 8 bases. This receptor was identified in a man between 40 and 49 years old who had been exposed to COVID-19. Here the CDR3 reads CAISEDRGKAFF. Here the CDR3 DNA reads TGTGCCATCAGTGAGGACAGGGGAAAAGCTTTCTTT.